This T cell receptor beta chain appears in the sequencing data of a study of T cell responses to AZD1222 COVID-19 vaccine (dated by TCRdb to 2020 to 2023). For the wider study: TCR sequencing was performed for about 250 trial participants, of whom about 200 were given two doses of AZD1222 and around 25 were given two doses of MenACWY control vaccine. Trial participants were enrolled into age subgroups of 18-55, 56-69 and 70-plus years, which contained approximately 150, 30 and 60 TCR-sequenced participants, respectively. Study-wide conclusions, independent of this receptor: Because no day 14 peak-response samples were available, repertoires were characterized only after the peak T cell response. In the small 56-69-year group, the increase in depth fell short of significance, most likely because of low power. The vaccine-associated CD4 TCRs covered the entire spike protein, and the dominant responses fell in regions 160-218 and 743-854. Spike-specific TCR breadth and depth rose significantly after two AZD1222 doses compared with day 0 and with MenACWY recipients. Reportedly, close to half of the unique spike-specific TCRs recognized epitopes lying outside the regions that are mutated in the B.1.351 and B.1.1.7 variants. Conclusions about previously exposed vaccinees were limited because only 5 or 6 AZD1222 recipients were SARS-CoV-2 seropositive at baseline. Most participants were white British and females outnumbered males, and the authors suggested that clonal diversity may have been underestimated.

The sample's time point label, decoded: about 28 days (+/-7) after the second vaccine dose. Because spike-specific TCR depth and breadth did not differ between the two schedules, AZD1222 recipients who got a second dose at roughly 4 weeks were pooled with those who got a second dose at roughly 12 weeks. The vaccinee samples were drawn from two UK trials, COV001 and COV002, one of which was a single-blind randomized controlled phase 2/3 trial testing AZD1222 (ChAdOx1 nCoV-19) in healthy adults. For TCRbeta chain sequencing, PBMC samples from trial participants were taken at day 0 and at day 28 after the second dose. Comments on this clone: No cognate antigen has been identified for it. Qualities for individual bases were not recorded, and no much larger clone is one base off.

The CDR3 regions of human TCRbeta chains were analyzed by immunosequencing. The published analysis was carried out like this. Repertoire TCRs were checked for matches against a reference library of SARS-CoV-2-specific TCRs that had been generated using the MIRA antigen-specificity platform. Breadth was defined as the fraction of unique TCRs that were SARS-CoV-2-associated, and depth was defined as the fraction of total T cells that were SARS-CoV-2-associated. Using the MIRA data, every spike-specific TCR was mapped to the spike region that the TCR reacted to and assigned to either a CD4 or a CD8 class. Log10-transformed breadth and depth values were compared by one-way ANOVA with Sidak's multiple comparisons tests. TCRdb retrieved this table from immuneACCESS and kept in-frame rearrangements only. Not all clones are present; in checked studies, unresolved V genes account for under half, and no reason is known for the remainder. V and J calls and clone size are given by that table; D and trimming were obtained from the DNA. The sample table contains roughly 80,000 clones; only one count was recorded for 90% of them. Of the sample, more than 2.5% is held by the ten largest clones.

Via the germline V gene, CDR1 is SGHNT and CDR2 YENEEA. Trimming removed 1 base from V and 13 bases from J, leaving 11 bases between the germline ends. The CDR3 numbers 12 residues from cysteine through phenylalanine. Only the CDR3 region is kept as DNA, spanning 36 bases read in frame from base 1. The sequences come from peripheral blood, collected 28 days after the second AZD1222 dose. The sequence was obtained from an adult who received the AZD1222 COVID-19 vaccine. Rearrangement joined TRBV11-3 to TRBJ2-1, and TRBD2 may be the D gene, going by 5 matching bases. The encoded CDR3 is CASSLGGAVQFF. The nucleotide sequence reads TGTGCCAGCAGCTTAGGGGGAGCGGTACAGTTCTTC.